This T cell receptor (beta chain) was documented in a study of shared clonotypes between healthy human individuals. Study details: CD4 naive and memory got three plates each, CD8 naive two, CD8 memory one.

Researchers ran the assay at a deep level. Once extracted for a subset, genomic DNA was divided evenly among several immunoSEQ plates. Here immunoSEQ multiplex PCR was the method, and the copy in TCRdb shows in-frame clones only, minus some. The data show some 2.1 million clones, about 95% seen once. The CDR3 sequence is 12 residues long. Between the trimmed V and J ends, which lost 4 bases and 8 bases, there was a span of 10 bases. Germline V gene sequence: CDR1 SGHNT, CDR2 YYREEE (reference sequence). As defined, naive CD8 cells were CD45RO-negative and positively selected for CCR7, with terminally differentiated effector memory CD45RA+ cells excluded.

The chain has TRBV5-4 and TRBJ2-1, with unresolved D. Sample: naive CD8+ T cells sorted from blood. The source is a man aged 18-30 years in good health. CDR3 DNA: TGTGCCAGCAGCCAGTACGGGTATGAGCAGTTCTTC. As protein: CASSQYGYEQFF.